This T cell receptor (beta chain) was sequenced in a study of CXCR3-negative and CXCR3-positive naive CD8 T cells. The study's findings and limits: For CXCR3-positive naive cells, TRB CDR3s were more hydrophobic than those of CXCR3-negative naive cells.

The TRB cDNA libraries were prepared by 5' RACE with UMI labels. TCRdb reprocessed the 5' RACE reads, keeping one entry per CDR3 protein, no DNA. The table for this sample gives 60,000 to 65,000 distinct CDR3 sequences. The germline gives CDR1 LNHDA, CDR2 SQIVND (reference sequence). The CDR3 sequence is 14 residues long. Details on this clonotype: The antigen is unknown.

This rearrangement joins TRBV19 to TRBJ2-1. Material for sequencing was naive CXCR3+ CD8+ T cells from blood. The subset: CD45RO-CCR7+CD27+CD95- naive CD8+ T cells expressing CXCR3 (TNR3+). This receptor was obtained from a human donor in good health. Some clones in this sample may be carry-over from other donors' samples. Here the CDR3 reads CASSIQSSYNEQFF.